In its sample, the clone carrying this TCR beta chain was seen a few times. What it recognizes is unknown. The length of the CDR3 is 14 residues. CDR1 is MDHEN and CDR2 is SYDVKM in the germline V gene. V lost 6 bases to trimming and J lost 4 bases, with 15 bases between them. Oncomine TCR Beta short-read sequencing was applied to DNA from cultured CD4+ T cells. MiXCR was run by TCRdb on the PCR reads, yielding one entry per CDR3 protein. Counted here are roughly 12,000 distinct CDR3 sequences, around half occurring once; the ten biggest clones make up 21%. Treatment specified: roughly 11-day PBMC culture with coronavirus spike peptide pools or control peptides (ViraFEST assay). This record comes from a study of vaccination and CD4 T cells after COVID-19.

The chain couples TRBV28 to TRBJ1-1; D uncertain. The receptor was derived from a human donor who had recovered from COVID-19. Sequencing was done on a sample of CD4+ T cells from blood, cultured in vitro. CDR3 protein: CASSHTRRGTEAFF. In DNA, the CDR3 is TGTGCCAGCAGCCATACAAGACGTGGCACTGAAGCTTTCTTT.